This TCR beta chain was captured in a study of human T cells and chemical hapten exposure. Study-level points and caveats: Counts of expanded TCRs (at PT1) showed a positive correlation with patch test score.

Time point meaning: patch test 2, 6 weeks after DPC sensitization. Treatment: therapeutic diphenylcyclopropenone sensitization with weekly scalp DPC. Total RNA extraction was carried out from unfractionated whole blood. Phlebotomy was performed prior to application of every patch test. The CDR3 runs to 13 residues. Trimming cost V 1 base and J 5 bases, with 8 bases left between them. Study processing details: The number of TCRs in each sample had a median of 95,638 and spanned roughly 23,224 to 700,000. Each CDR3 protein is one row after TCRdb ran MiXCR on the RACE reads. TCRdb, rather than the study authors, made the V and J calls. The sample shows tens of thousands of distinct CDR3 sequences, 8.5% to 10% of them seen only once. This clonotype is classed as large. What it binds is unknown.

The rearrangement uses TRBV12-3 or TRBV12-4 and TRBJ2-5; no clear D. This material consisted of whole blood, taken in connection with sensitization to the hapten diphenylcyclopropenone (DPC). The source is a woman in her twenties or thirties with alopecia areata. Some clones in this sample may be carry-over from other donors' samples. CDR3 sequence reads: CASSLGLLETQYF. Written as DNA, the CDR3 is TGTGCCAGCAGTTTAGGGTTACTTGAGACCCAGTACTTC.